This T cell receptor beta chain was recorded in a study of blood T cell repertoires in COVID-19 (dated by TCRdb to the early 2020s). About the full investigation: Collaborator samples came from the United States, Italy and Spain and covered acute and convalescent phases of COVID-19. The material from the prospective study consisted of cDNA or gDNA derived from T cells, B-cell-depleted T cells, or PBMCs. Subjects who had been exposed to COVID-19, were actively infected with it, or had recovered from it provided the deeply sampled blood TCRbeta repertoires that made up the dataset. The repertoires were released in a freely available public database meant as a resource for research on the immune response to SARS-CoV-2. The samples were drawn from two sources: the first 160 participants of the ongoing ImmuneRACE study, and over 1,000 subjects contributed by 6 global collaborators. The sample metadata nearly always contained a de-identified subject ID, COVID-19 status, age in years and sex. Where available, HLA class I and class II types were taken from metadata supplied by the sample provider and were not determined by assay-based typing.

Participants in the prospective study were aged roughly 18 to 89 years, lived in about two dozen United States geographic areas, and enrolled through a virtual design. In the prospective study, participants were assigned to cohorts based on the clinical history participants reported in a screening survey and a study questionnaire. Each participant in the prospective study had whole blood, serum and a nasopharyngeal or oropharyngeal swab collected by mobile phlebotomists. Additional blood draws and questionnaires over an approximately two-month period could optionally be provided by prospective study participants. Before DNA extraction, prospective study blood samples were shipped either frozen or at room temperature. General findings and caveats noted by the study authors: Clinical and demographic metadata were provided uncurated, with the amount varying by source and participant.

CDR1 and CDR2 (SGHNT, YENEEA) derive from the germline V gene. The CDR3 sequence holds 13 residues, the cysteine and phenylalanine included. Just CDR3 DNA is preserved here, 39 bases in frame from base 1. V sheds 3 bases and J sheds 3 bases, leaving 8 bases between their ends. Details on this clone: Its antigen remains undetermined. Nothing much larger sits one base from this clone, and base qualities are not available.

TCRbeta CDR3 regions were amplified from genomic DNA using the immunoSEQ Assay, a bias-controlled multiplex PCR. In the paper's pipeline: Within the assay, amplification of reference gene primers was used to estimate how many nucleated cells each sample contained. Sequence reads were collapsed and filtered to measure the absolute abundance of every unique TCRbeta CDR3 rearrangement. For each sample, productive Simpson clonality was calculated as the square root of Simpson's diversity index across productive rearrangements. The clones in this table, taken by TCRdb from immuneACCESS, are in-frame only. Not every clone is retained; where verified, under half of the shortfall comes from an unresolved V gene, and the cause of the rest is unknown. Clone size and the V and J calls come from that table; the DNA yielded D and trimming. The sample contains around 250,000 clones, 85% to 90% of them found a single time. Approximately 4% of the sample comes from the top ten.

Sequences were obtained from PBMCs or T cells enriched from blood (not recorded which). The rearranged chain carries TRBV11-3 and TRBJ1-1; the D gene is not confidently resolved. This sequence originates from a woman aged 25 to 39 with acute COVID-19. The nucleotide sequence reads TGTGCCAGCAGCTTTAGGGAGGACACTGAAGCTTTCTTT. This codes for CASSFREDTEAFF.